This passage covers 2 T cell receptor beta chains from one sample sequenced in a study of T-cell reconstitution after alpha-beta-depleted transplantation in children. Study-level points and caveats: T-cell counts and diversity at one year following transplant were attributed mainly to newly produced T cells.

Their antigen targets remain unknown. The library targeted TCRbeta and was prepared with unique molecular identifiers. MiXCR was run by TCRdb on the PCR reads, yielding one entry per CDR3 protein. The data hold about 300,000 distinct CDR3 sequences, with nearly 8% observed a single time. This specimen consisted of peripheral blood, obtained 360 days after TCRalphabeta/CD19-depleted stem cell transplant. These receptors came from a female patient between 2 and 15 years old who had a stem cell transplant for Fanconi anemia, so the T cells may come from the graft donor.

This clonotype was observed many times. V usage is TRBV4-2 and J usage is TRBJ1-2; D is ambiguous. This CDR3 has 15 amino acids. Trimming stripped 0 bases from V and 3 bases from J, with 11 bases between. Per germline, CDR1 LGHNA and CDR2 YNFKEQ. The CDR3 sequence is CASSQDQGEDYGYTF. CDR3 nucleotide sequence: TGTGCCAGCAGCCAAGATCAAGGAGAGGACTATGGCTACACCTTC.

This clonotype was counted ten times or more. The chain links TRBV5-1 to TRBJ2-1, with 8 positions matching TRBD2. J was trimmed by 2 bases and V by 3 bases; bases with no gene match: 7. Germline V gives CDR1 SGHRS, CDR2 YFSETQ. The CDR3 totals 16 residues. CDR3 in amino acids: CASSSPGGAPYNEQFF. The CDR3 DNA reads TGCGCCAGCAGCTCACCCGGGGGGGCCCCCTACAATGAGCAGTTCTTC. Full variable domain (missing parts from reference TRBV5-1 and TRBJ2-1): KAGVTQTPRYLIKTRGQQVTLSCSPISGHRSVSWYQQTPGQGLQFLFEYFSETQRNKGNFPGRFSGRQFSNSRSEMNVSTLELGDSALYLCASSSPGGAPYNEQFFGPGTRLTVL.